This TCR beta chain was sequenced in a study of siplizumab effects on memory and regulatory T cells. Study outcomes and limitations: There appeared to be greater diversity in naive T cells than in memory cells, and naive T cells seemed major contributors to the alloresponse. There were only a minor fraction of alloreactive clones that mapped to unstimulated subsets. The average Treg-derived proportion among mappable alloreactive CD4+ clones was roughly 70% with siplizumab versus about 27% in controls.

About this clone: The antigen is unknown.

Per sample, some 10^5 TCR templates underwent assay. Profiled with immunoSEQ multiplex PCR; TCRdb holds only in-frame clones, not every one. The sample yields 57,000 or so clones, more than 85% seen once. Germline V lookup: CDR1 GTSNPN, CDR2 SVGIG (reference sequence). Losses at the gene ends were 5 bases for V and 4 bases for J; bases not matched to a gene: 11. The CDR3 covers 15 residues. Sequencing used CD8+ T cells sorted from blood. This chain uses TRBV30 with TRBJ2-1; 7 positions match TRBD2. This receptor was taken from a human donor in good health. DNA for the CDR3: TGTGCCTGGCGGTCCGGGACTACGATATACAATGAGCAGTTCTTC. Translation gives CAWRSGTTIYNEQFF.